These 32 T cell receptor beta chains came from one sample sequenced in a study of CD8+ T cells in alopecia areata. RNA, once extracted, was reverse transcribed into cDNA for use as the sequencing template. This table comes from immunoSEQ multiplex PCR, and its TCRdb copy is limited to in-frame clones, with some not included. The sample shows about 200,000 clones, more than 50% of them seen only once. The specimen sequenced was CD8+ T cells sorted from blood. Receptors were obtained from a human donor in good health.

V gene TRBV2 combines with J gene TRBJ1-5, with 8 bases identical to TRBD1. V lost 5 bases, J lost 6 bases, and 6 bases stayed unmatched. CDR3 size: 14 residues. The germline V gene has CDR1 SNHLY and CDR2 FYNNEI. The CDR3 nucleotides read TGTGCCAGCAGTAGACAGGGGTGGAGTCAGCCCCAGCATTTT. Its protein is CASSRQGWSQPQHF. The full variable domain, its missing parts supplied by reference TRBV2 and TRBJ1-5, is EPEVTQTPSHQVTQMGQEVILRCVPISNHLYFYWYRQILGQKVEFLVSFYNNEISEKSEIFDDQFSVERPDGSNFTLKIRSTKLEDSAMYFCASSRQGWSQPQHFGDGTRLSIL.

The chain joins TRBV27 to TRBJ2-7; unclear D gene. CDR3 length: 14 amino acids. Germline CDR1 is MNHEY and CDR2 is SMNVEV (reference sequence). Trimming pared 8 bases from V and 6 bases from J, leaving 20 bases between. CDR3 region: CASGHPPGPLEQYF. The CDR3 nucleotides read TGTGCCAGCGGCCACCCCCCCGGACCCCTCGAGCAGTACTTC.

The chain has TRBV9 and TRBJ2-2, with D tentatively TRBD2 (6 bases). With 4 bases removed from V and 2 bases from J, the gap between germline ends came to 6 bases. Germline values: CDR1 SGDLS, CDR2 YYNGEE. This CDR3 contains 13 residues. In DNA form, the CDR3 reads TGTGCCAGCAGCACTAGCAACACCGGGGAGCTGTTTTTT. Translation: CASSTSNTGELFF.

This clone was seen more than once but under ten times. An end of the junction differs from the germline gene, which may be a read error. CDR3 nucleotide sequence: TGCGCCAGCAGTCCCAGGGAAGGGACCTCATCGTTT. Its protein product is CASSPREGTSSF. The V gene is TRBV23-1, the J gene TRBJ1-4; possible D gene TRBD1, 5 bases. TRBV23-1 is placed among ORFs of uncertain function. CDR3 size: 12 residues.

The chain recombines TRBV19 with TRBJ2-1; 7 bases fit TRBD1. The CDR3 is made up of 14 amino acids. Looked up from germline, CDR1 is LNHDA and CDR2 is SQIVND (reference sequence). The trim removed 7 bases at V and 5 bases at J, leaving 8 bases unmatched. Written as DNA, the CDR3 is TGTGCCAGTACCCCGACAGGGCCGAACAATGAGCAGTTCTTC. Translating it yields CASTPTGPNNEQFF.

This rearrangement joins TRBV15 to TRBJ2-3, with D unclear. The V and J ends lost 4 bases and 8 bases respectively, with 10 bases between them. The CDR3 length is 12 residues. Germline values: CDR1 LNHNV, CDR2 YYDKDF (reference sequence). The CDR3 sequence: CATSTEEVTQYF. In DNA, the CDR3 is TGTGCCACCAGCACCGAGGAAGTTACGCAGTATTTT.

This clone turned up a few times. The chain couples TRBV29-1 to TRBJ1-2; D is possibly TRBD1 (5 bases). CDR1 and CDR2 (germline): SQVTM, ANQGSEA. This CDR3 has 11 amino acids. Trimming stripped 3 bases from V and 7 bases from J, with 9 bases between. The CDR3 is CSVEQGGGYTF. The CDR3 DNA sequence: TGCAGCGTTGAGCAGGGTGGTGGCTACACCTTC.

The rearrangement uses TRBV29-1 and TRBJ2-1; D is unresolved. Trimming stripped 1 base from V and 0 bases from J, with 25 bases between. This CDR3 is 20 amino acids long. In germline, CDR1 is SQVTM, CDR2 ANQGSEA. CDR3 region: CSVEGGEAPAGESSYNEQFF. The DNA for the CDR3 is TGCAGCGTTGAAGGAGGAGAAGCTCCAGCCGGCGAAAGCTCCTACAATGAGCAGTTCTTC.

The CDR3 protein is CASSFPDRNYGYTF. The CDR3 DNA is TGTGCCAGCAGCTTCCCGGACAGAAACTATGGCTACACCTTC. The V and J genes are TRBV7-9 and TRBJ1-2; the D gene is possibly TRBD1 (6 bases). This CDR3 has 14 residues. V lost 3 bases, J lost 2 bases, and 10 bases lay in between. CDR1 is SEHNR, CDR2 FQNEAQ, per germline (reference sequence).

This clone was observed a few times. The CDR3 nucleotides are TGTGCCAGTAGTATGGTGACAGGGGGCGAGCAGTACTTC. Its translation is CASSMVTGGEQYF. The V and J genes are TRBV19 and TRBJ2-7; TRBD1 matches 9 bases. The CDR3 is 13 amino acids. The germline V gene has CDR1 LNHDA and CDR2 SQIVND (reference sequence). Trimming took 3 bases from V and 6 from J; bases not matched to a gene: 3.

This rearrangement joins TRBV29-1 to TRBJ2-6, with D possibly being TRBD1 (6 bases). Trimming left V 7 bases short and J 4 bases short, with 14 bases between. CDR1 is SQVTM and CDR2 is ANQGSEA in the germline V gene. The CDR3 is made up of 14 amino acids. The CDR3 is CSALDRTGANVLTF. The CDR3 DNA is TGCAGCGCACTGGACAGAACCGGGGCCAACGTCCTGACTTTC.

This clone came up a few times. The gene calls are TRBV11-2 and TRBJ1-2; D gene ambiguous. The CDR3 runs to 15 residues. Germline CDR1 reads SGHAT; CDR2 reads FQNNGV. Trimming pared 5 bases from V and 2 bases from J, leaving 15 bases between. Here the CDR3 reads CASSTRLGPNYGYTF. The CDR3 nucleotides are TGTGCCAGCAGCACAAGGCTCGGCCCAAACTATGGCTACACCTTC.

This clone was observed at least ten times. The chain employs TRBV5-4 and TRBJ2-7; D remains ambiguous. Germline V gene sequence: CDR1 SGHNT, CDR2 YYREEE (reference sequence). This CDR3 spans 15 amino acids. The V end was cut by 4 bases, the J end by 0 bases, with 14 bases between. CDR3 in DNA: TGTGCCAGCAGCCCGACCCCGTCCCGCTCCTACGAGCAGTACTTC. It codes for CASSPTPSRSYEQYF.

This clone was seen only a few times. This chain uses TRBV7-9 with TRBJ1-2, with 10 positions matching TRBD1. The V segment lost 4 bases and the J segment 6 bases; nucleotides outside the gene matches: 2. Per the germline V gene, CDR1 is SEHNR and CDR2 is FQNEAQ (reference sequence). The CDR3 consists of 13 residues. For the CDR3, the DNA is TGTGCCAGCAGCTGGGGGACAGGGGATGGCTACACCTTC. The encoded protein is CASSWGTGDGYTF.

This clone has a handful of counts. The chain uses TRBV29-1 and TRBJ2-7; D may be TRBD1 (5 bases). Trimming cost V 3 bases and J 5 bases, with 11 bases left between them. The length of the CDR3 is 12 residues. CDR1 and CDR2 from the germline V gene are SQVTM and ANQGSEA. CDR3 nucleotide sequence: TGCAGCGTTGAGGTTTGGGGCAACGAGCAGTACTTC. Translation gives CSVEVWGNEQYF.

This rearrangement joins TRBV27 to TRBJ1-1; D is uncertain. The V gene's germline CDR1 is MNHEY and CDR2 SMNVEV (reference sequence). This CDR3 has 15 residues. Deletions cut 6 bases from V and 1 base from J, with 15 bases between. CDR3 region: CASSPINTANTEAFF. CDR3 DNA sequence: TGTGCCAGCAGCCCAATCAACACGGCGAACACTGAAGCTTTCTTT.

This sequence joins TRBV7-9 and TRBJ2-5; TRBD2 matches 11 bases. Germline V CDR1 and CDR2: SEHNR, FQNEAQ (reference sequence). The V and J ends lost 5 bases and 2 bases, in that order; junction bases with no gene match: 13. There are 18 residues in the CDR3. The CDR3 nucleotides are TGTGCCAGCAGCGAAGGAGTAATGTGGACTAGCGGGCAAGAGACCCAGTACTTC. Translation gives CASSEGVMWTSGQETQYF.

This clone has more than one count but fewer than ten. The gene calls are TRBV7-3 and TRBJ2-2; TRBD1 is a possible D gene (6 bases). Deletions cut 5 bases from V and 8 bases from J, with 12 bases between. Per germline, CDR1 SGHTA and CDR2 FQGTGA. This CDR3 is 13 amino acids long. CDR3 protein: CASSLPGAGELFF. The CDR3 DNA is TGTGCCAGCAGCCTCCCAGGGGCGGGGGAGCTGTTTTTT.

This clone occurred a few times. The J gene is TRBJ1-2, the V gene TRBV29-1, with a possible D match to TRBD1 (5 bases). V was cut by 5 bases and J by 8 bases, with 12 bases left in between. The CDR3 is 11 residues long. Germline V gene sequence: CDR1 SQVTM, CDR2 ANQGSEA. CDR3 DNA: TGCAGCGTTCGCAGGGATGAGGGCTACACCTTC. Its protein product is CSVRRDEGYTF.

This clone has only a few counts. This sequence joins TRBV6-6 and TRBJ1-1, with D maybe TRBD1 (6 bases). With 6 bases removed from V and 8 bases from J, the gap between germline ends came to 13 bases. CDR1 is MNHNY and CDR2 is SVGAGI in the germline V gene (reference sequence). The CDR3 spans 12 residues. The CDR3 bases are TGTGCCAGCAGCGATCGGGGGCAGGAAGCTTTCTTT. Amino acid sequence: CASSDRGQEAFF.

The chain uses TRBV4-1 and TRBJ2-1; 8 bases line up with TRBD2. The CDR3 has 15 residues. The trim removed 6 bases at V and 7 bases at J, leaving 11 bases unmatched. Germline CDR1 and CDR2: MGHRA and YSYEKL. CDR3 nucleotides: TGCGCCAGCAGGGACCGGGACCGGGGGGGGAATGAGCAGTTCTTC. Residues: CASRDRDRGGNEQFF.

The rearrangement joins TRBV29-1 to TRBJ2-7; D might be TRBD1 (6 bases). V gave up 4 bases and J gave up 1 base, with 14 bases separating them. Germline-derived CDR1 and CDR2 are SQVTM and ANQGSEA. The CDR3 is 14 amino acids. CDR3: CSVGFYRVSYEQYF. CDR3 in DNA: TGCAGCGTTGGATTTTACAGGGTGTCCTACGAGCAGTACTTC.

The chain uses TRBV30 and TRBJ2-2; TRBD1 aligns across 10 bases. V was pared by 4 bases and J by 7 bases, with 6 bases of the junction left unmatched. The CDR3 loop spans 14 amino acids. Looked up from germline, CDR1 is GTSNPN and CDR2 is SVGIG (reference sequence). CDR3 DNA: TGTGCCTGGACCACCGGGACAGGGGACGGGGAGCTGTTTTTT. This sequence encodes CAWTTGTGDGELFF.

This clone has ten or more counts. The chain couples TRBV23-1 to TRBJ1-5, with no clear D. TRBV23-1 is an ORF; its function is uncertain. The CDR3 extends over 15 amino acids. V lost 8 bases and J 0 bases, leaving 14 bases between the germline ends. The CDR3 DNA sequence: TGCGCCAGCGGTCCTGTTAGGACTAGCAATCAGCCCCAGCATTTT. It codes for CASGPVRTSNQPQHF.

The chain links TRBV29-1 to TRBJ2-7; D is unresolved. Germline V gene lookup returns CDR1 SQVTM and CDR2 ANQGSEA. The CDR3 consists of 12 residues. Deletions cut 2 bases from V and 0 bases from J, with 5 bases between. CDR3 amino acids: CSVETNSYEQYF. The DNA for the CDR3 is TGCAGCGTTGAAACTAACTCCTACGAGCAGTACTTC.

CDR3 sequence: CASSSDLSEQYF. CDR3 nucleotide sequence: TGTGCCAGCAGCTCGGACCTAAGCGAGCAGTACTTC. V usage is TRBV7-8 and J usage is TRBJ2-7; D unresolved. CDR1 and CDR2 from the germline V gene are SGHVS and FQNEAQ. CDR3 length: 12 residues. The V and J ends lost 4 bases and 6 bases respectively, with 10 bases between them.

This clone was found a few times. This rearrangement joins TRBV28 to TRBJ2-7; the D gene is possibly TRBD2 (6 bases). The CDR3 sequence is 15 residues long. Germline V gene data show CDR1 as MDHEN and CDR2 as SYDVKM. Trimming left V 3 bases short and J 3 bases short, with 15 bases between. CDR3 region: CASSLPRDRDYEQYF. The DNA of the CDR3 is TGTGCCAGCAGTTTGCCGCGGGACCGAGACTACGAGCAGTACTTC.

The V call is TRBV4-2, the J call TRBJ2-7; D gene ambiguous. Germline CDR1 and CDR2: LGHNA and YNFKEQ. Trimming removed 0 bases from V and 0 bases from J, with 9 bases in between. The CDR3 length is 15 residues. The DNA for the CDR3 is TGTGCCAGCAGCCAAGAGGAGACACGCTCCTACGAGCAGTACTTC. It codes for CASSQEETRSYEQYF.

This clone was counted a few times. The CDR3 nucleotides are TGTGCCACTTCCGGGGACGGGGGGTTCCAAGAGACCCAGTACTTC. This translates into CATSGDGGFQETQYF. J is TRBJ2-5 and V is TRBV7-2; 7 nucleotides line up with TRBD2. CDR1 SGHTA and CDR2 FQGNSA come from the germline V gene. The CDR3 has 15 residues. V was pared by 10 bases and J by 1 base, with 12 bases of the junction left unmatched.

This clone came up once. This sequence joins TRBV4-1 and TRBJ2-3; 7 positions match TRBD1. Per the germline V gene, CDR1 is MGHRA and CDR2 is YSYEKL. This CDR3 region has 13 residues. The V segment lost 0 bases and the J segment 12 bases; nucleotides outside the gene matches: 6. The CDR3 region has the DNA TGCGCCAGCAGCCAAGAAGGTGGACAGGTTCAGTATTTT. This sequence encodes CASSQEGGQVQYF.

The gene calls are TRBV5-6 and TRBJ2-3; 9 nucleotides align to TRBD2. Germline V gene lookup returns CDR1 SGHDT and CDR2 YYEEEE. V was clipped by 6 bases and J by 1 base; unmatched bases: 15. The CDR3 is 18 residues long. The CDR3: CASTLNLAGIVGTDTQYF. DNA of the CDR3: TGTGCCAGCACCCTAAACCTAGCGGGGATCGTCGGCACAGATACGCAGTATTTT.

The chain combines TRBV6-5 with TRBJ1-2; no clear D gene. The CDR3 sequence is 12 residues long. The germline V and J ends were trimmed by 3 bases and 6 bases, with 8 bases remaining between them. Looked up from germline, CDR1 is MNHEY and CDR2 is SVGAGI. CDR3 in DNA: TGTGCCAGCAGTTATGGAGGGAATGGCTACACCTTC. This sequence encodes CASSYGGNGYTF.